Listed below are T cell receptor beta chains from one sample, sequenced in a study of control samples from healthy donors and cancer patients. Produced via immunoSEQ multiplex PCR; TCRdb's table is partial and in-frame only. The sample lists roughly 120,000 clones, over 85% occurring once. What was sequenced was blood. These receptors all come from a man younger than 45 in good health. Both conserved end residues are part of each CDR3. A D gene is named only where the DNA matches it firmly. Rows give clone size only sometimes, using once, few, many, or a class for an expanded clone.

TGTGCCAGCTCACCACAGGTCTCTGGAAACACCATATATTTT	CASSPQVSGNTIYF	once	-	TRBJ1-3	TRBV18
TGCGCCAGCAGCTCCCTGGACCGGGGGACCCAGTACTTC	CASSSLDRGTQYF	-	-	TRBJ2-5	TRBV5-1
TGTGCCAGCAGCCCGCTTGGTCCAGAGGGCAATGAGCAGTTCTTC	CASSPLGPEGNEQFF	-	-	TRBJ2-1	TRBV9
TGTGCCAGTAGGGTCGACGGGGACTATGGCTACACCTTC	CASRVDGDYGYTF	-	-	TRBJ1-2	TRBV19
TGTGCCAGCAGCGAGGGGACAGCCGGCTACACCTTC	CASSEGTAGYTF	-	TRBD1	TRBJ1-2	TRBV9
TGTGCCAGCAGCTTGGACAGGGATGGCTACACCTTC	CASSLDRDGYTF	few	-	TRBJ1-2	TRBV5-4
TGTGCCAGCAGCTTTATGAGTAATGAGCAGTTCTTC	CASSFMSNEQFF	-	-	TRBJ2-1	TRBV11-2
TGCGCCAGCTCCTACCTTCCGACAGGGGACCTGAACACTGAAGCTTTCTTT	CASSYLPTGDLNTEAFF	-	TRBD1	TRBJ1-1	TRBV5-1
TGTGCCAGCATCGATGGCGGCCTGAGCCCTGAAGCTTTCTTT	CASIDGGLSPEAFF	-	-	TRBJ1-1	TRBV2
TGTGCCAGCAGTTTATCGTGGGACAGGGTCTACGAGCAGTACTTC	CASSLSWDRVYEQYF	-	TRBD1	TRBJ2-7	TRBV27
TGTGCCACCAGTGACCCCGGTACTGAAGCTTTCTTT	CATSDPGTEAFF	-	-	TRBJ1-1	TRBV24-1
TGTGCCAGCGGCTCTGGGGCCAACGTCCTGACTTTC	CASGSGANVLTF	-	-	TRBJ2-6	TRBV3-1/TRBV3-2
TGTGCCAGCAGTGGGCCCGGTCAGCCCCAGCATTTT	CASSGPGQPQHF	-	-	TRBJ1-5	TRBV27
TGTGCCAGCAGTCAGGGGTTTTCCGGGACAGATCAAGAGACCCAGTACTTC	CASSQGFSGTDQETQYF	-	TRBD1	TRBJ2-5	TRBV6-2/TRBV6-3
TGTGCCAGCTCCGAAGGACTAGCGGGGGCCCAAAACTCCTACGAGCAGTACTTC	CASSEGLAGAQNSYEQYF	-	TRBD2	TRBJ2-7	TRBV18